The 14 T cell receptor beta chains given below trace back to one sample, sequenced in a study of T cells in Graves' hyperthyroidism and ophthalmopathy. TCR beta CDR3 regions were amplified from RNA. In the first-round RT-PCR of the TCR CDR3, the HTBI primer set was used. TCRdb independently ran MiXCR on the multiplex PCR reads; one entry per CDR3 protein. The data show around 300,000 distinct CDR3 sequences, approximately 14% seen once. Sequencing was done on a sample of blood. The origin of the receptors is a woman between 40 and 55 years old with Graves' hyperthyroidism.

This clonotype was observed at least ten times. The V gene is TRBV7-2, the J gene TRBJ2-7; TRBD1 aligns across 7 bases. The V and J ends lost 4 bases and 5 bases, in that order; junction bases with no gene match: 5. This CDR3 is built from 13 residues. The germline CDR1 and CDR2 sequences are SGHTA and FQGNSA. CDR3 region: CASSSTGDHEQYF. The CDR3 nucleotides read TGTGCCAGCAGCTCTACAGGGGACCACGAGCAGTACTTC.

This clonotype was observed at least ten times. This chain uses TRBV7-2 with TRBJ2-1; D is perhaps TRBD1 (5 bases). Germline CDR1 SGHTA, CDR2 FQGNSA. Trimming stripped 4 bases from V and 4 bases from J, with 14 bases between. The CDR3 runs 15 residues. CDR3 region: CASSSSGIPYNEQFF. The DNA for the CDR3 is TGTGCCAGCAGCTCCTCAGGGATCCCTTACAATGAGCAGTTCTTC.

This clonotype was observed many times. J is TRBJ2-2 and V is TRBV12-3 or TRBV12-4; D might be TRBD2 (5 bases). Trimming cost V 0 bases and J 7 bases, with 15 bases left between them. The CDR3 covers 16 residues. For the CDR3, the DNA is TGTGCCAGCAGTTTAGCCCTAGGGCTAGCTTTCGGGGAGCTGTTTTTT. As protein: CASSLALGLAFGELFF.

This clonotype was counted at least ten times. As DNA, the CDR3 is TGCGCCAGCAGCTTGGAGGGTAGCGGGCGCTCCTACGAGCAGTACTTC. This encodes CASSLEGSGRSYEQYF. The chain links TRBV5-1 to TRBJ2-7; 7 nucleotides line up with TRBD2. This CDR3 has 16 amino acids. Germline CDR1 is SGHRS and CDR2 is YFSETQ. The ends lost 0 bases at V and 0 bases at J; junction bases unmatched: 6.

This clonotype was recorded many times. At one end the junction does not follow the germline gene, possibly because of a read error. Here the CDR3 DNA reads TGTGCCAGCAGCTTAGATAGGGGCGGGGAGACCCAGTACTTC. It specifies CASSLDRGGETQYF. The rearrangement joins TRBV5-1 to TRBJ2-5; tentatively, D is TRBD1 or TRBD2 (5 bases each). The CDR3 has 14 amino acids. CDR1 is SGHRS and CDR2 is YFSETQ in the germline V gene.

This clonotype has ten or more counts. The chain has TRBV2 and TRBJ1-1; tentatively, D is TRBD1 (5 bases). Trimming took off 4 bases at V and 4 bases at J, with 19 bases between the two ends. The V gene's germline CDR1 is SNHLY and CDR2 FYNNEI. The CDR3 spans 16 residues. The CDR3 loop reads CASSVRGARLSTEAFF. CDR3 DNA sequence: TGTGCCAGCAGTGTTAGAGGGGCCCGCTTAAGCACTGAAGCTTTCTTT. Full variable domain (outside the CDR3, taken from reference TRBV2 and TRBJ1-1): EPEVTQTPSHQVTQMGQEVILRCVPISNHLYFYWYRQILGQKVEFLVSFYNNEISEKSEIFDDQFSVERPDGSNFTLKIRSTKLEDSAMYFCASSVRGARLSTEAFFGQGTRLTVV.

This clonotype showed up many times. This sequence joins TRBV24-1 and TRBJ2-7, with 11 bases matching TRBD2. V dropped 9 bases and J dropped 2; count of bases not matched to a gene: 5. From germline, CDR1 is KGHDR and CDR2 SFDVKD. This CDR3 region has 14 residues. The CDR3 region is CATGTSGSPYEQYF. The CDR3 coding sequence is TGTGCCACCGGGACTAGCGGAAGTCCCTACGAGCAGTACTTC.

Only a few counts were recorded for this clonotype. The chain combines TRBV5-5 with TRBJ1-4; D possibly corresponds to TRBD1 (5 bases). Per germline, CDR1 SGHKS and CDR2 YYEKEE (reference sequence). Between the trimmed V and J ends, which lost 7 bases and 5 bases, there was a span of 15 bases. CDR3 length equals 14 residues. The CDR3 coding sequence is TGTGCCAGCGGCCCGACAGTCGAGAATGAAAAACTGTTTTTT. It encodes CASGPTVENEKLFF.

This clonotype has ten or more counts. This chain joins TRBV5-1 and TRBJ1-2, with 7 bases aligning to TRBD1. This CDR3 spans 16 amino acids. V was clipped by 5 bases and J by 0 bases; unmatched bases: 10. Germline V gene lookup returns CDR1 SGHRS and CDR2 YFSETQ. CDR3 bases: TGCGCCAGCAGGGCGGGACAGAGATTAACTAACTATGGCTACACCTTC. It translates to CASRAGQRLTNYGYTF.

The V call is TRBV6-5, the J call TRBJ1-4, with D possibly being TRBD1 (5 bases). Trimming shortened V by 2 bases and J by 8 bases, and 9 bases separated the two germline ends. The CDR3 has 13 amino acids. Per the germline V gene, CDR1 is MNHEY and CDR2 is SVGAGI. CDR3: CASSYRGREKLFF. CDR3 DNA: TGTGCCAGCAGTTACCGGGGGAGGGAAAAACTGTTTTTT.

The CDR3 sequence is CASKSETGANNSPLHF. CDR3 DNA: TGTGCCAGCAAATCAGAGACAGGGGCGAATAATTCACCCCTCCACTTT. The gene calls are TRBV2 and TRBJ1-6, with 8 bases lining up with TRBD1. This CDR3 is 16 amino acids long. V lost 7 bases, J lost 5 bases, and 10 bases stayed unmatched. The germline V gene encodes CDR1 SNHLY and CDR2 FYNNEI.

The V gene is TRBV6-1, the J gene TRBJ2-1; 7 nucleotides line up with TRBD1. Trimming removed 5 bases from V and 2 bases from J; junction bases left unmatched: 3. CDR1 is MNHNS and CDR2 is SASEGT in the germline V gene. This CDR3 is 14 amino acids long. CDR3 amino acids: CASSSQGTYNEQFF. The DNA for the CDR3 is TGTGCCAGCAGTTCACAGGGGACCTACAATGAGCAGTTCTTC.

Only a few counts were recorded for this clonotype. At one boundary the junction diverges from the germline segment, which might be a read error. The chain has TRBV5-1 and TRBJ1-1; a weak D match, TRBD1 (5 bases). Germline V CDR1 and CDR2: SGHRS, YFSETQ. This CDR3 has 13 amino acids. This CDR3 is CASSLTRTGLAVF. The CDR3 DNA follows: TGCGCCAGCAGCTTGACCCGGACGGGACTGGCGGTCTTT.

This clonotype showed up just a few times. The rearrangement joins TRBV6-6 to TRBJ2-2; D might be TRBD1 (6 bases). Germline V lookup: CDR1 MNHNY, CDR2 SVGAGI (reference sequence). V shed 2 bases and J shed 0 bases, with 10 bases lying between them. The CDR3 loop spans 16 amino acids. The chain's CDR3 is CASSYTGPPNTGELFF. In DNA, the CDR3 is TGTGCCAGCAGTTACACAGGGCCCCCGAACACCGGGGAGCTGTTTTTT.